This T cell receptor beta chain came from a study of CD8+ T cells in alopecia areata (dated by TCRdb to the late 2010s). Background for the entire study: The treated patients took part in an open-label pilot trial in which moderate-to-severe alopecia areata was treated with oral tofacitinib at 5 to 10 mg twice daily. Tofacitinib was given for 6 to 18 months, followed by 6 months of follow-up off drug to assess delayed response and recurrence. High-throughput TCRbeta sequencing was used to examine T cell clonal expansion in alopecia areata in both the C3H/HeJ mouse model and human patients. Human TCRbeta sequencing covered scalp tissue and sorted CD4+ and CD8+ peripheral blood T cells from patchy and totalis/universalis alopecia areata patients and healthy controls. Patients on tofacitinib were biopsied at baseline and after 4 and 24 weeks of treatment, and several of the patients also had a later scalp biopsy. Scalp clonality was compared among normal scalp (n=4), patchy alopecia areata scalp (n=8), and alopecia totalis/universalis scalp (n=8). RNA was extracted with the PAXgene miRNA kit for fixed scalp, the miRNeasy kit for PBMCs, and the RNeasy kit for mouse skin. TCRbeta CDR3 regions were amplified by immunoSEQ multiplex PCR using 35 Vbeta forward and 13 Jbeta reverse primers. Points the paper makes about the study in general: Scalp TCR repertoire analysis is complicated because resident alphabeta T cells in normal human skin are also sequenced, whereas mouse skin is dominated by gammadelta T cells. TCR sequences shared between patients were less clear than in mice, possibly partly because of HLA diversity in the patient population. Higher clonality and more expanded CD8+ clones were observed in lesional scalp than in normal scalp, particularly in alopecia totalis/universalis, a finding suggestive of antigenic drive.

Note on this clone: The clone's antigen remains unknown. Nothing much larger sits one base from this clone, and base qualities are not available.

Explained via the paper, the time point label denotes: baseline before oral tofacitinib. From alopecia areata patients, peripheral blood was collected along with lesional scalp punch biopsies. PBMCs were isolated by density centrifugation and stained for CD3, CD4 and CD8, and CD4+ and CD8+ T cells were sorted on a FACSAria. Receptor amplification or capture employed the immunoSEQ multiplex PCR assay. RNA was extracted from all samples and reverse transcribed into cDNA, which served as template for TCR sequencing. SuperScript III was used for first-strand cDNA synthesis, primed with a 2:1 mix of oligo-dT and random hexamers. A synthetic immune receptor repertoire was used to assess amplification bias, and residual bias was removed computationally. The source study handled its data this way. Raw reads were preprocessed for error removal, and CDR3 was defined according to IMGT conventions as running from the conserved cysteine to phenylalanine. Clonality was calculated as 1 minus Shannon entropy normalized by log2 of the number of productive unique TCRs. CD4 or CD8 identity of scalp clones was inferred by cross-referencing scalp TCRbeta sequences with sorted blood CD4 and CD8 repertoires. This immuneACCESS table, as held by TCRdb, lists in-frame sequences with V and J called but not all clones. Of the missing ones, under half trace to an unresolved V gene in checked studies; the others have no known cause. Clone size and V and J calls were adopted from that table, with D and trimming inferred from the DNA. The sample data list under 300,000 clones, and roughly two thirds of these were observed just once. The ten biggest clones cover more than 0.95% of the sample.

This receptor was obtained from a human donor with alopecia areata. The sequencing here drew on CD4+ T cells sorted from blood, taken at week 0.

This receptor has the CDR3 CAWRASAGEADTQYF. At the DNA level, the sequence is TGTGCCTGGAGGGCCTCCGCGGGGGAAGCAGATACGCAGTATTTT. The V and J genes are TRBV30 and TRBJ2-3, and 7 junctional nucleotides match TRBD2. Based on the germline V gene (reference sequence), the CDR1 and CDR2 sequences are GTSNPN and SVGIG. Relative to germline, V is missing 3 bases and J is missing 4 bases, with 10 bases of the junction outside any gene match. Counted from cysteine to phenylalanine, this CDR3 has 15 amino acids. Only CDR3 DNA remains: 45 bases, in frame from the first base.